One sample yielded the 27 T cell receptor beta chains listed below, sequenced in a study of blood T cell repertoires in COVID-19. Clones were read by immunoSEQ multiplex PCR, and TCRdb kept only the in-frame ones, dropping some. The sample gives about 120,000 clones, 82% of which show up once; around 7.6% is in the top ten. Material for sequencing was peripheral blood. These receptors all come from a man in his sixties or seventies with active or convalescent COVID-19.

This clone was seen a few times. The chain employs TRBV5-5 and TRBJ2-2; possible D gene TRBD2, 5 bases. This CDR3 contains 16 residues. The germline gives CDR1 SGHKS, CDR2 YYEKEE (reference sequence). V gave up 0 bases and J gave up 5 bases, with 14 bases separating them. For the CDR3, the DNA is TGTGCCAGCAGCTTGGAGTTTACGGGGTGGACCGGGGAGCTGTTTTTT. Translating it yields CASSLEFTGWTGELFF.

CDR3 residues: CASAPGRGYGYTF. CDR3 coding DNA: TGTGCCAGCGCACCGGGCAGGGGTTATGGCTACACCTTC. The chain links TRBV12-3 or TRBV12-4 to TRBJ1-2; D is perhaps TRBD1 (6 bases). The CDR3 sequence is 13 residues long. V lost 8 bases and J lost 5, with 15 bases in between.

This rearrangement joins TRBV24-1 to TRBJ1-4; 7 bases are a match to TRBD1. This CDR3 contains 15 residues. V was clipped by 0 bases and J by 8 bases; unmatched bases: 5. Germline assignment: CDR1 KGHDR and CDR2 SFDVKD. CDR3 amino acids: CATSDLNRGREKLFF. Written as DNA, the CDR3 is TGTGCCACCAGTGATTTGAACAGGGGTAGAGAAAAACTGTTTTTT.

The DNA of the CDR3 is TGTGCCAGCAGCGCTAGACTAGCGGGAGCGGGCACAGATACGCAGTATTTT. This encodes CASSARLAGAGTDTQYF. The rearrangement uses TRBV7-2 and TRBJ2-3, with TRBD2 identical over 12 bases. V dropped 5 bases and J dropped 1; count of bases not matched to a gene: 7. CDR1 SGHTA and CDR2 FQGNSA come from the germline V gene. The CDR3 is made up of 17 amino acids.

V and J are TRBV3-1 (or the pseudogene TRBV3-2) and TRBJ2-5; 11 positions agree with TRBD2. There are 16 residues in the CDR3. CDR1 is LGHDT, CDR2 YNNKEL, per germline (reference sequence). The trim removed 0 bases at V and 2 bases at J, leaving 2 bases unmatched. The CDR3 loop is CASSQDASGGQETQYF. The CDR3 nucleotides are TGTGCCAGCAGCCAAGATGCTAGCGGGGGGCAAGAGACCCAGTACTTC.

V usage is TRBV27 and J usage is TRBJ2-6; weak D call: TRBD1 (6 bases). V lost 6 bases and J lost 0, with 12 bases in between. The CDR3 runs 16 residues. The germline CDR1 and CDR2 sequences are MNHEY and SMNVEV (reference sequence). The CDR3 region is CASRAHRDSGANVLTF. Here the CDR3 DNA reads TGTGCCAGCAGGGCTCACAGGGACTCTGGGGCCAACGTCCTGACTTTC.

In DNA form, the CDR3 reads TGTGCCAGCAGCTTGTCCGGGACAATCTACGAGCAGTACTTC. Protein: CASSLSGTIYEQYF. The chain recombines TRBV7-2 with TRBJ2-7; a weak D match, TRBD1 (6 bases). V was pared by 3 bases and J by 3 bases, with 12 bases between. This CDR3 contains 14 residues. Germline V gives CDR1 SGHTA, CDR2 FQGNSA.

In this sample, this clone turned up once. The gene calls are TRBV30 and TRBJ2-2; TRBD1 agrees at 9 bases. V gave up 2 bases and J gave up 3 bases; unmatched junction bases: 4. The CDR3 extends over 15 amino acids. CDR1 is GTSNPN and CDR2 is SVGIG in the germline V gene (reference sequence). The CDR3 here is CAWSRDRVDTGELFF. CDR3 DNA sequence: TGTGCCTGGAGTCGGGACAGGGTGGACACCGGGGAGCTGTTTTTT.

CDR3 loop: CASSLREHSGEQYF. The CDR3, as DNA: TGTGCCAGTAGCCTGAGGGAGCATTCAGGCGAGCAGTACTTC. This sequence joins TRBV19 and TRBJ2-7; the D gene is possibly TRBD2 (5 bases). CDR3 length: 14 amino acids. The germline CDR1 and CDR2 sequences are LNHDA and SQIVND (reference sequence). Trimming took off 6 bases at V and 6 bases at J, with 18 bases between the two ends.

This rearrangement joins TRBV15 to TRBJ1-3; 8 bases fit TRBD1. Germline V CDR1 and CDR2: LNHNV, YYDKDF (reference sequence). V trimming: 2 bases; J trimming: 3 bases; junction bases outside the gene matches: 3. CDR3 length equals 15 residues. CDR3 residues: CATSRNDRGGNTIYF. The DNA for the CDR3 is TGTGCCACCAGCAGAAATGACAGGGGTGGAAACACCATATATTTT.

The CDR3 DNA reads TGTGCCAGCAGCGCGACAGGGGGCCGCTACGAGCAGTACTTC. The encoded protein is CASSATGGRYEQYF. V gene TRBV9 combines with J gene TRBJ2-7; 10 bases agree with TRBD1. Germline CDR1 and CDR2: SGDLS and YYNGEE. The J segment lost 3 bases and the V segment lost 3 bases, leaving 3 bases of the junction unmatched. The CDR3 is made up of 14 amino acids.

The chain uses TRBV19 and TRBJ2-7, with D possibly matching TRBD1 (5 bases). The CDR3 runs 14 residues. Germline loops: CDR1 LNHDA, CDR2 SQIVND (reference sequence). Trimming removed 5 bases at V and 2 bases at J, with 13 bases between. CDR3 sequence (DNA): TGTGCCAGTAGTGGGGCGGCTACACCCTACGAGCAGTACTTC. Translating gives CASSGAATPYEQYF.

This chain connects TRBV27 to TRBJ1-4; 7 nucleotides agree with TRBD1. V lost 0 bases and J lost 6; bases outside the gene matches: 4. CDR3 length: 15 amino acids. The germline CDR1 and CDR2 sequences are MNHEY and SMNVEV (reference sequence). CDR3 amino acids: CASSLSRGYDEKLFF. In DNA, the CDR3 is TGTGCCAGCAGTTTATCCAGGGGGTATGATGAAAAACTGTTTTTT.

This chain connects TRBV2 to TRBJ1-2, with D maybe TRBD1 (6 bases). The CDR3 contains 14 residues. V lost 5 bases to trimming and J lost 2 bases, with 12 bases between them. The germline V gene has CDR1 SNHLY and CDR2 FYNNEI. CDR3 sequence: CASSTRGPNYGYTF. The CDR3 nucleotides read TGTGCCAGCAGTACCAGGGGCCCAAACTATGGCTACACCTTC.

The rearrangement joins TRBV5-4 to TRBJ1-1; 7 bases match TRBD1. Germline assignment: CDR1 SGHNT and CDR2 YYREEE (reference sequence). The CDR3 covers 13 residues. J was trimmed by 4 bases and V by 5 bases; bases with no gene match: 5. DNA of the CDR3: TGTGCCAGCAGGCCAGACAGGGTCACTGAAGCTTTCTTT. This sequence encodes CASRPDRVTEAFF.

The rearrangement uses TRBV6-5 and TRBJ2-7, with TRBD2 as a possible D gene (5 bases). This CDR3 has 15 amino acids. Germline CDR1 MNHEY, CDR2 SVGAGI. V lost 5 bases to trimming and J lost 2 bases, with 16 bases between them. Written as DNA, the CDR3 is TGTGCCAGCAGTCCGAGGGTTCGTACCCCCTACGAGCAGTACTTC. This encodes CASSPRVRTPYEQYF.

The V call is TRBV15, the J call TRBJ2-7; D is uncertain. The V gene's germline CDR1 is LNHNV and CDR2 YYDKDF (reference sequence). Trimming stripped 0 bases from V and 2 bases from J, with 11 bases between. This CDR3 is 15 amino acids long. This CDR3 reads CATSRDMALTYEQYF. The CDR3 DNA reads as TGTGCCACCAGCAGAGATATGGCCCTGACCTACGAGCAGTACTTC.

The chain uses TRBV5-4 and TRBJ2-2, with TRBD2 identical over 7 bases. Germline values: CDR1 SGHNT, CDR2 YYREEE (reference sequence). Germline trimming cut 4 bases from V and 7 bases from J; bases unmatched to any gene: 13. The CDR3 spans 16 residues. The CDR3 nucleotides are TGTGCCAGCAGCCGCGGGAGAGTAAGGGAGGGCGGGGAGCTGTTTTTT. Protein sequence: CASSRGRVREGGELFF.

Points on this clone: The junction differs from germline at one of its ends, possibly a read error. This chain uses TRBV18 with TRBJ1-2; D uncertain. Germline loops: CDR1 KGHSH, CDR2 LQKENI. There are 10 residues in the CDR3. The CDR3 sequence is CASSPRLEGF. The CDR3 DNA reads TGTGCCAGCTCACCACGACTTGAGGGCTTC.

The gene calls are TRBV7-9 and TRBJ1-1, with D possibly being TRBD1 (6 bases). Germline lookup yields CDR1 SEHNR and CDR2 FQNEAQ (reference sequence). The CDR3 consists of 13 residues. The V gene lost 4 bases and the J gene lost 8 bases, with 14 bases spanning the gap. Here the CDR3 reads CASSSSERGEAFF. In DNA form, the CDR3 reads TGTGCCAGCAGCTCCAGTGAAAGGGGGGAAGCTTTCTTT.

This sequence joins TRBV19 and TRBJ1-5, with TRBD1 matching 12 bases. The CDR3 sequence is 17 residues long. Germline V lookup: CDR1 LNHDA, CDR2 SQIVND (reference sequence). The ends lost 4 bases at V and 4 bases at J; junction bases unmatched: 8. The CDR3, as DNA: TGTGCCAGTAGTAGTGGCCGGGACAGGGGGCTTAATCAGCCCCAGCATTTT. Its protein product is CASSSGRDRGLNQPQHF.

The rearrangement links TRBV29-1 to TRBJ2-3, with D hard to call. The CDR3 consists of 12 residues. Germline values: CDR1 SQVTM, CDR2 ANQGSEA. Trimming took 4 bases from V and 1 from J, leaving 6 bases between them. The CDR3 spells CSVASGTDTQYF. The CDR3 DNA sequence: TGCAGCGTTGCCTCGGGCACAGATACGCAGTATTTT.

This clone was seen only once. The rearrangement uses TRBV7-9 and TRBJ1-6; no clear D. This CDR3 contains 12 residues. The germline V and J ends were trimmed by 7 bases and 9 bases, with 10 bases remaining between them. Germline V gives CDR1 SEHNR, CDR2 FQNEAQ (reference sequence). The DNA for the CDR3 is TGTGCCAGCAACGTCGAGGTTTCACCCCTCCACTTT. Its translation is CASNVEVSPLHF.

The genes are TRBV10-3 and TRBJ2-7, with TRBD2 matching 10 bases. The V gene's germline CDR1 is ENHRY and CDR2 SYGVKD. V was clipped by 3 bases and J by 6 bases; unmatched bases: 2. The CDR3 totals 13 residues. The CDR3: CAISELAGREQYF. CDR3 DNA: TGTGCCATCAGTGAACTAGCGGGACGCGAGCAGTACTTC.

The CDR3, as DNA: TGTCCCCCTCTAGTGGGGGCGAATCAGCCCCAGCATTTT. Protein sequence: CPPLVGANQPQHF. This chain links TRBV27 with TRBJ1-5, with D perhaps matching TRBD1 (6 bases). The CDR3 sequence is 13 residues long. Germline V gene lookup returns CDR1 MNHEY and CDR2 SMNVEV (reference sequence).

This clone was recorded once. The chain links TRBV5-1 to TRBJ2-1; 8 bases line up with TRBD1. Trimming took 4 bases from V and 9 from J; bases not matched to a gene: 12. This CDR3 region has 15 residues. Germline CDR1 and CDR2: SGHRS and YFSETQ. The DNA for the CDR3 is TGCGCCAGCAGCCCCAGACAGGGGTTCGAGGGTGAGCAGTTCTTC. It is translated as CASSPRQGFEGEQFF.

This rearrangement joins TRBV2 to TRBJ2-3; D not certain. This CDR3 comprises 13 residues. Trimming took off 7 bases at V and 5 bases at J, with 13 bases between the two ends. Germline assignment: CDR1 SNHLY and CDR2 FYNNEI. CDR3 protein: CASNGGSGDTQYF. Written as DNA, the CDR3 is TGTGCCAGCAATGGCGGTAGTGGAGATACGCAGTATTTT.